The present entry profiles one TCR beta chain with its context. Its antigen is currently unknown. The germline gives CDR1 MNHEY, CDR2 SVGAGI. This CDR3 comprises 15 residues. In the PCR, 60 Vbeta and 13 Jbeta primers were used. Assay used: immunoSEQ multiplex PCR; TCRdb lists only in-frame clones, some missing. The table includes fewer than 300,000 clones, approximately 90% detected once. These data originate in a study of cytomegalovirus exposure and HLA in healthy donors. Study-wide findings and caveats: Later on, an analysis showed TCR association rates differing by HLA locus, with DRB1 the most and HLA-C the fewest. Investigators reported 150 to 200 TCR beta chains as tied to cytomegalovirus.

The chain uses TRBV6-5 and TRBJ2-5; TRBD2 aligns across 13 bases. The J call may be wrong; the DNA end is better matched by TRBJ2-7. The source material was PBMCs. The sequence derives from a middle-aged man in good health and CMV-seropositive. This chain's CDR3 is CASSSGTSGNYEQYF. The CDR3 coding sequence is TGTGCCAGCAGCTCCGGGACTAGCGGGAACTACGAGCAGTACTTC.